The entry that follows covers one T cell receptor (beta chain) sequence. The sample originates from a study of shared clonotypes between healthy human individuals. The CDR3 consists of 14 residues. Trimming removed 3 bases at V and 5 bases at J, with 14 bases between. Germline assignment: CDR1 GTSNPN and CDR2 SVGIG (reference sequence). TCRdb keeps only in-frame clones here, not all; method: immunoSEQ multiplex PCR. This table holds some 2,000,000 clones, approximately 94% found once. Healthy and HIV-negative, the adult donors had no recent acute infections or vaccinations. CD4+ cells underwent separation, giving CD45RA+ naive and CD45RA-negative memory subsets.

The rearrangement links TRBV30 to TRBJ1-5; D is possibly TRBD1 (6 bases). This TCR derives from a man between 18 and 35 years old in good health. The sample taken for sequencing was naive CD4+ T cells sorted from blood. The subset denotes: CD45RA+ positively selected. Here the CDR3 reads CAWSGGQYYQPQHF. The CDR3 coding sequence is TGTGCCTGGAGCGGTGGACAGTACTATCAGCCCCAGCATTTT.